This T cell receptor (beta chain) appears in the sequencing data of a study of blood T cell repertoires in COVID-19. CDR1 and CDR2 (germline): LGHDT, YNNKEL (reference sequence). The V end was cut by 0 bases, the J end by 9 bases, with 15 bases between. The CDR3 length is 15 residues. Clones were sequenced by immunoSEQ multiplex PCR, and TCRdb holds only the in-frame ones, with some missing. The sample has approximately 69,000 clones; less than 85% are singletons. The J gene is TRBJ2-4, the V gene TRBV3-1 (or the pseudogene TRBV3-2), with D maybe TRBD2 (6 bases). The receptor was isolated from a man aged 55 to 70 with acute or convalescent COVID-19. The specimen was peripheral blood. CDR3 sequence reads: CASSQEGGTNAIQYF. The DNA of the CDR3 is TGTGCCAGCAGCCAAGAAGGAGGGACCAATGCCATTCAGTACTTC.